The clone carrying this T cell receptor beta chain was counted between two and nine times. Its antigen is not known. For TCR beta, libraries came from quantitative 5'-RACE with molecular barcodes. TCRdb used MiXCR to reprocess the 5' RACE reads, holding one entry per CDR3 protein. The repertoire holds around 140,000 distinct CDR3 sequences, roughly an eighth seen once, with around 4.1% in the top ten. The data stem from a study of CD8 T cells in ankylosing spondylitis. Overall study results and limits: Fewer than 10 highly homologous variants made up a TCR beta motif that seemed to typify ankylosing spondylitis blood.

In germline, CDR1 is LGHDT, CDR2 YNNKEL (reference sequence). The CDR3 sequence is 14 residues long. V was trimmed by 4 bases and J by 5 bases, leaving 13 bases between them. The clonotype comes from a female donor with ankylosing spondylitis or in good health (not recorded which). The chain carries TRBV3-1 and TRBJ2-3; possibly TRBD2 for D (5 bases). The sample was blood, either unsorted or a sorted T cell fraction (not recorded which). In nucleotides, the CDR3 is TGTGCCAGCAGCCTTGTAACGGCGGGAGATACGCAGTATTTT. Its protein is CASSLVTAGDTQYF.